The rows below give T cell receptor beta chains drawn from one sample of a study of cytomegalovirus exposure and HLA in healthy donors. The table came from immunoSEQ multiplex PCR; TCRdb's copy has only in-frame clones and leaves some out. The data show 120,000 to 150,000 clones, around three quarters seen once. Sample: PBMCs. The receptor source for this set is a man aged 40-55 years in good health and CMV-seropositive. CDR3s include the opening cysteine and the closing phenylalanine or tryptophan. D genes are given only for firm matches. Some rows have no size entry. The others give once, few or many, or a class for an expanded clone.

cdr3_length	v_call	d_call	clone_size	j_call	cdr3_nt	cdr3_aa
16	TRBV5-1	NA	NA	TRBJ2-2	TGCGCCAGCAGCTTGGAAGGTGAATTGGGCGCCGGGGAGCTGTTTTTT	CASSLEGELGAGELFF
12	TRBV7-8	NA	NA	TRBJ1-5	TGTGCCAGACTGAGGGCGGAGCAGCCCCAGCATTTT	CARLRAEQPQHF
14	TRBV6-5	NA	NA	TRBJ2-7	TGTGCCAGCAGTTACTCGAGTGGTAACTACGAGCAGTACTTC	CASSYSSGNYEQYF
14	TRBV7-9	TRBD1	NA	TRBJ2-5	TGTGCCAGCAGCTTAGAACAGGGGGGAGAGACCCAGTACTTC	CASSLEQGGETQYF
15	TRBV9	TRBD1	NA	TRBJ2-1	TGTGCCAGCAGCGAGTTGACAGGGACCTACAATGAGCAGTTCTTC	CASSELTGTYNEQFF
10	TRBV29-1	NA	NA	TRBJ2-5	TGCAGCGGGACCGACAGCACCCAGTACTTC	CSGTDSTQYF
14	TRBV7-9	NA	NA	TRBJ1-1	TGTGCCTCCTCTTCGGGAAAAATGCGGTCTGAAGCTTTCTTT	CASSSGKMRSEAFF
15	TRBV10-3	NA	NA	TRBJ2-2	TGTGCCATCAGTGATGAGGGGGAGACGACCGGGGAGCTGTTTTTT	CAISDEGETTGELFF
14	TRBV6-1	NA	NA	TRBJ1-3	TGTGCCAGCAGTGGGGCAGGGTCTGGAAACACCATATATTTT	CASSGAGSGNTIYF
19	TRBV18	NA	few	TRBJ2-7	TGTGCCAGCTCACCAGTCGTGGCCCAACCAGGGGCGAGCTCCTACGAGCAGTACTTC	CASSPVVAQPGASSYEQYF
13	TRBV14	NA	once	TRBJ2-5	TGTGCCAGCAGCACCCGACTAGTCAGGGACCAGTACTTC	CASSTRLVRDQYF
14	TRBV5-6	NA	few	TRBJ2-7	TGTGCCAGCAGCCTCAGGGGTGGGGGTTACGAGCAGTACTTC	CASSLRGGGYEQYF
19	TRBV21-1	NA	NA	TRBJ2-1	TGTGCCAGCAGCAAAAAACCCCTTAAAAGCGTAGTCAGCCGCAATGAGCAGTTCTTC	CASSKKPLKSVVSRNEQFF
16	TRBV7-2	TRBD1	NA	TRBJ1-5	TGTGCCAGCAGCTTCCCGGGACAGGAAGGAGGTCAGCCCCAGCATTTT	CASSFPGQEGGQPQHF
16	TRBV7-2	TRBD2	NA	TRBJ2-2	TGTGCCAGCAGCCAACTAGCGGGAGACCTCACCGGGGAGCTGTTTTTT	CASSQLAGDLTGELFF
15	TRBV7-3	NA	NA	TRBJ2-1	TGTGCCAGCAGCTTGGGCGGGATGTCCTACAATGAGCAGTTCTTC	CASSLGGMSYNEQFF
11	TRBV10-3	NA	NA	TRBJ1-1	TGTGCCATCAGCGCAGGGGATCGGGCTTTCTTT	CAISAGDRAFF
16	TRBV2	TRBD2	NA	TRBJ2-3	TGTGCCAGCAGGGTGACTAGCGGGAGGAGCACAGATACGCAGTATTTT	CASRVTSGRSTDTQYF
17	TRBV19	TRBD2	NA	TRBJ2-1	TGTGCCAGTAGGAAAAAGGCTAGCGGGACGGCCTACAATGAGCAGTTCTTC	CASRKKASGTAYNEQFF
13	TRBV6-5	TRBD1	NA	TRBJ1-6	TGTGCCAGCAGACAGGGGGCGAATTCACCCCTCCACTTT	CASRQGANSPLHF
15	TRBV19	NA	NA	TRBJ1-2	TGTGCCAGTAGTAGTACCCGACAGCTTTTCTATGGCTACACCTTC	CASSSTRQLFYGYTF
19	TRBV5-1	TRBD2	NA	TRBJ2-1	TGCGCCAGCAGCACGGGGGCGGGGACTAGCGGCCAGAAGGGGAATGAGCAGTTCTTC	CASSTGAGTSGQKGNEQFF